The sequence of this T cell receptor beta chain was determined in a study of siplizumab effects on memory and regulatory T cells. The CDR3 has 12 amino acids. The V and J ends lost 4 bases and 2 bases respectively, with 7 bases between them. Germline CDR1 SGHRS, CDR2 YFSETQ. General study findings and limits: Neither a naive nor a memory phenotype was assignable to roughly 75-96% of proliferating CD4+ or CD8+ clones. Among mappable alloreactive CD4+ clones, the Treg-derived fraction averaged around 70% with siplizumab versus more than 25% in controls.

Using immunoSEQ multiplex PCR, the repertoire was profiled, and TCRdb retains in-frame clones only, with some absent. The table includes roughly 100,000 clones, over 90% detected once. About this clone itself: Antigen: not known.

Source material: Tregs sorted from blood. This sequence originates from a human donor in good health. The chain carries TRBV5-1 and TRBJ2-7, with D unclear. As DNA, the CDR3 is TGCGCCAGCAGCCCCCGCCCCTACGAGCAGTACTTC. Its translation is CASSPRPYEQYF.